This entry describes one T cell receptor (beta chain). It lacks a known antigen. No per-base quality is available; no much larger clone lies one base away. The CDR3 contains 13 residues, cysteine and phenylalanine counted. Only CDR3 DNA remains: 39 bases, in frame from the first base. For CDR1 and CDR2, the germline V gene lists SQVTM and ANQGSEA. V is pruned by 7 bases and J by 4 bases, leaving 9 bases of the junction without a gene match. TCRbeta CDR3 regions were amplified from genomic DNA by means of the immunoSEQ Assay, a bias-controlled multiplex PCR. For the original study's pipeline: Within the assay, amplification of reference gene primers was used to estimate how many nucleated cells each sample contained. To quantify the absolute abundance of each unique TCRbeta CDR3 rearrangement, sequence reads were collapsed and filtered. For each sample, productive Simpson clonality was calculated as the square root of Simpson's diversity index over productive rearrangements. TCRdb provides this immuneACCESS table in a form limited to in-frame rearrangements. Some clones are lacking; in checked studies, under half of them reflect an unresolved V gene, and why the rest are absent is not known. That table furnishes V, J and clone size, whereas the DNA furnished D and trimming. The sample contains 55,000 to 80,000 clones, about three quarters of them found a single time. The ten biggest clones cover roughly 5.4% of the sample.

This record comes from a study of blood T cell repertoires in COVID-19 (dated by TCRdb to the early 2020s). About the study as a whole: Collaborator samples came from the United States, Italy and Spain and covered acute and convalescent phases of COVID-19. The prospective study material was composed of cDNA or gDNA derived from T cells, B-cell-depleted T cells, or PBMCs. The dataset comprised deeply sampled blood TCRbeta repertoires from subjects exposed to, actively infected with, or recovered from COVID-19. A freely available public database, intended as a resource for researchers studying the immune response to SARS-CoV-2, is where the repertoires were released. The samples were drawn from two sources: the first 160 participants of the ongoing ImmuneRACE study, and 1,254 subjects contributed by 6 global collaborators. Sample metadata almost always included a de-identified subject ID, COVID-19 status, age in years and sex. Where HLA class I and class II types were available, the types were taken from metadata supplied by the sample provider, not from assay-based typing. Results the study describes overall, beyond this receptor: Clinical and demographic metadata were provided uncurated, with the amount varying by source and participant.

The collaborating institutions used their own protocols to collect whole blood in K2EDTA tubes. For TCRbeta analysis, collaborators shipped samples as frozen whole blood, isolated PBMCs, or DNA extracted from either of those sample types. The chain couples TRBV29-1 to TRBJ1-1; TRBD1 agrees with 7 junctional bases. This TCR was recovered from a human donor in a cohort sampled during active COVID-19. Sequenced sample: peripheral blood. CDR3 sequence: CSDNRGRGTEAFF. The nucleotide sequence reads TGCAGCGACAACAGGGGCAGGGGCACTGAAGCTTTCTTT.